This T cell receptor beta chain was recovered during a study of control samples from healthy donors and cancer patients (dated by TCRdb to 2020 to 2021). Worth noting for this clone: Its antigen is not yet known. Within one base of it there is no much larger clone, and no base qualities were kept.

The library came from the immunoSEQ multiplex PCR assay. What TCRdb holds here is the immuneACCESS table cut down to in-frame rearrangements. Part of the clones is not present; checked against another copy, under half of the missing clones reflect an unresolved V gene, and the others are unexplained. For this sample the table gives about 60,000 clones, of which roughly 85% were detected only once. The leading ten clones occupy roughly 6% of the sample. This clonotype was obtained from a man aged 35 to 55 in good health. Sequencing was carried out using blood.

The CDR3: CAWRNQGRGYTF. The DNA sequence follows: TGTGCCTGGAGGAATCAGGGGAGAGGCTACACCTTC. The chain couples TRBV30 to TRBJ1-2; TRBD1 is possibly the D segment (6 matching bases). CDR1 and CDR2, per the germline V gene (reference sequence), are GTSNPN and SVGIG. The CDR3 sequence holds 12 residues, the cysteine and phenylalanine included. CDR3 DNA is the only sequence kept; it has 36 bases, read in frame from the first base. V loses 3 bases, J loses 8 bases, and the germline ends lie 13 bases apart.